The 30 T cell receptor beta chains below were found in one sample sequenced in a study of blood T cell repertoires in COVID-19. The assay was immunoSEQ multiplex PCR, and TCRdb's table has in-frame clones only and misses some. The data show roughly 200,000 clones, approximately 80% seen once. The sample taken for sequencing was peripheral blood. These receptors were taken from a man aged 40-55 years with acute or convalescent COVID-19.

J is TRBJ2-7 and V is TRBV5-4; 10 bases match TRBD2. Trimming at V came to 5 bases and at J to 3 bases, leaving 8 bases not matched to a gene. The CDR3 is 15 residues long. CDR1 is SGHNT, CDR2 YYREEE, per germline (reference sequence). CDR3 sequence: CASSPTGTSVYEQYF. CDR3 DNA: TGTGCCAGCAGTCCTACCGGGACTAGCGTCTACGAGCAGTACTTC.

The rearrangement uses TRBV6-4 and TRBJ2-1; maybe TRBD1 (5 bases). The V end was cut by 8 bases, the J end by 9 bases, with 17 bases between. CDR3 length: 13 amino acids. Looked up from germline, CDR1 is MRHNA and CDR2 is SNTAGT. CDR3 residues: CASRLAGAGEQFF. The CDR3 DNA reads TGTGCCAGCCGATTAGCTGGGGCAGGTGAGCAGTTCTTC.

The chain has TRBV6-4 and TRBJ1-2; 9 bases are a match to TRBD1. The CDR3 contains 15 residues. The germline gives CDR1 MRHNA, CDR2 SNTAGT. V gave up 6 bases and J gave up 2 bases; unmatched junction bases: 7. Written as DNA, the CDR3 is TGTGCCAGCAGGGATGGACAGGGGCTAAACTATGGCTACACCTTC. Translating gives CASRDGQGLNYGYTF.

The CDR3 nucleotides read TGTGCCAGCAGCGTAGGGACAGGGATCGAGACCCAGTACTTC. This gives the protein CASSVGTGIETQYF. The chain recombines TRBV9 with TRBJ2-5, with 8 bases lining up with TRBD1. The V and J ends lost 0 bases and 5 bases, in that order; junction bases with no gene match: 3. The CDR3 spans 14 residues. Germline V gene data show CDR1 as SGDLS and CDR2 as YYNGEE.

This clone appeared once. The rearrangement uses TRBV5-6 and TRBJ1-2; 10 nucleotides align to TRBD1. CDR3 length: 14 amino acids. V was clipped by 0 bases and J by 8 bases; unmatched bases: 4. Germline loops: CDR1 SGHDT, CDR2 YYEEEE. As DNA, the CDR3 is TGTGCCAGCAGCTTGGTGGGACAGGGGAGCGGCTACACCTTC. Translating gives CASSLVGQGSGYTF.

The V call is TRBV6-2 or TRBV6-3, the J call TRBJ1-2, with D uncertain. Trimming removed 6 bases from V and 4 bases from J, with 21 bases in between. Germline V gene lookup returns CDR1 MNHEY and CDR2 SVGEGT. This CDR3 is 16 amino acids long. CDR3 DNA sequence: TGTGCCAGCAGCTCTAACGGTCCCCCCTCCGGCTATGGCTACACCTTC. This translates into CASSSNGPPSGYGYTF.

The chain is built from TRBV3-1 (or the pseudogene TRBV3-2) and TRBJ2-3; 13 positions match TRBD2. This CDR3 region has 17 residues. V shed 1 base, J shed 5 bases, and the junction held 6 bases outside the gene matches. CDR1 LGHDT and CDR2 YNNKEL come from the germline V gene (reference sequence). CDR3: CASSQGLAGGQGDTQYF. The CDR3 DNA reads TGTGCCAGCAGCCAAGGACTAGCGGGAGGACAGGGAGATACGCAGTATTTT.

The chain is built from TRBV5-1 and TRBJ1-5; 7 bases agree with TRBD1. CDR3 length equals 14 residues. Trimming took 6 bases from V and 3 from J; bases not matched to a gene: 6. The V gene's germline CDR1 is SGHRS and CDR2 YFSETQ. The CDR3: CASTWDSPNQPQHF. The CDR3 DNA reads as TGCGCCAGCACTTGGGACAGTCCCAATCAGCCCCAGCATTTT.

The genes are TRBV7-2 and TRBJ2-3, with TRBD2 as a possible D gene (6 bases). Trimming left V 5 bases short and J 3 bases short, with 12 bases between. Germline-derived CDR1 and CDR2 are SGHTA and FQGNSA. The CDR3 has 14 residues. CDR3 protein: CASSRDGRTDTQYF. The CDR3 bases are TGTGCCAGCAGCAGGGACGGGAGAACAGATACGCAGTATTTT.

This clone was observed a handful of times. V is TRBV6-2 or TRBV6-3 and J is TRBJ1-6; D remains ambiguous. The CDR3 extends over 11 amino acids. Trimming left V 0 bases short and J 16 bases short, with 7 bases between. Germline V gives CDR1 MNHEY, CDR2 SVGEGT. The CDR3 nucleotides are TGTGCCAGCAGTTACTCGGAGGAACTCCACTTT. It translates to CASSYSEELHF.

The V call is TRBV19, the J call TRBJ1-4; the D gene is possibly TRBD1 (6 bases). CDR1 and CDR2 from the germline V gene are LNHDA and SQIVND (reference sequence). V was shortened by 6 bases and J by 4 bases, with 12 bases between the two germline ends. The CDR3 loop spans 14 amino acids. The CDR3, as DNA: TGTGCCAGTAGGACAGGCGATATTAATGAAAAACTGTTTTTT. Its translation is CASRTGDINEKLFF. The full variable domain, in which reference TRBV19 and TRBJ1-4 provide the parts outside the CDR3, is DGGITQSPKYLFRKEGQNVTLSCEQNLNHDAMYWYRQDPGQGLRLIYYSQIVNDFQKGDIAEGYSVSREKKESFPLTVTSAQKNPTAFYLCASRTGDINEKLFFGSGTQLSVL.

The CDR3 loop is CASSDTGGGEKLFF. As DNA, the CDR3 is TGTGCCAGCAGTGACACGGGGGGGGGTGAAAAACTGTTTTTT. This chain joins TRBV6-1 and TRBJ1-4; maybe TRBD1 (5 bases). The germline CDR1 and CDR2 sequences are MNHNS and SASEGT. CDR3 size: 14 residues. Trimming left V 3 bases short and J 7 bases short, with 12 bases between.

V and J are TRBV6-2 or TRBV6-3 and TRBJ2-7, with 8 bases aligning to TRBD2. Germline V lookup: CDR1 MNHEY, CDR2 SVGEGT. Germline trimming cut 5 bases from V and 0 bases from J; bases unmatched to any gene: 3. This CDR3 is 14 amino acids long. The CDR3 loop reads CASSIAGYSYEQYF. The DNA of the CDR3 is TGTGCCAGCAGTATAGCGGGGTACTCCTACGAGCAGTACTTC.

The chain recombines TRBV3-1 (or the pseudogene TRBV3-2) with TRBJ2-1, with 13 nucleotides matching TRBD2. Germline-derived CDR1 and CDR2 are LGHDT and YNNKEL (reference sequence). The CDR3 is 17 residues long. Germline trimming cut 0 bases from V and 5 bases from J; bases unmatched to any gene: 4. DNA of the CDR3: TGTGCCAGCAGCCAAGAAGCGGGACTAGCGGGGCACAATGAGCAGTTCTTC. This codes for CASSQEAGLAGHNEQFF.

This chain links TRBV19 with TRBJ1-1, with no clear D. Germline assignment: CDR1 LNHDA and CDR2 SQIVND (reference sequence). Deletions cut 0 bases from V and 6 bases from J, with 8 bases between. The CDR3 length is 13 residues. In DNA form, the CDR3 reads TGTGCCAGTAGTATAGATCGTGCGGCTGAAGCTTTCTTT. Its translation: CASSIDRAAEAFF.

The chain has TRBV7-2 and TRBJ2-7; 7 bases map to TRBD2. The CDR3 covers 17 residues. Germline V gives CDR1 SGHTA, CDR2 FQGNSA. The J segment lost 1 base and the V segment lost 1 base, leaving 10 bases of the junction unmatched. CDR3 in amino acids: CASSLESTSEGSYEQYF. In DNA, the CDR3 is TGTGCCAGCAGCTTAGAATCTACTAGCGAGGGATCCTACGAGCAGTACTTC.

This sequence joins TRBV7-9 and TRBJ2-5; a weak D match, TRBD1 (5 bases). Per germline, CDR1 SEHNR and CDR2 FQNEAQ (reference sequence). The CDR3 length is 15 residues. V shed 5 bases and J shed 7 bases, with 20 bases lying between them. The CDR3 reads CASSPRASIKGTQYF. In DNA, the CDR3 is TGTGCCAGCAGCCCCAGGGCTAGTATTAAAGGGACCCAGTACTTC.

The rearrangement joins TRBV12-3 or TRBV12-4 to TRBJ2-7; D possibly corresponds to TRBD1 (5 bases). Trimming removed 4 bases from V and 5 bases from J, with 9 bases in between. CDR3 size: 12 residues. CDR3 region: CASSSLGHEQYF. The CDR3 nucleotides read TGTGCCAGCAGTTCATTGGGGCACGAGCAGTACTTC.

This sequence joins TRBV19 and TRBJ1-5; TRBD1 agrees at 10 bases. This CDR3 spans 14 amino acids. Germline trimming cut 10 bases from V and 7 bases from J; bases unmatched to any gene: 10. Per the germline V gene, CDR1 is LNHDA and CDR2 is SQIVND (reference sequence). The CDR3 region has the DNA TGTGCCACCTCCGGGACAGGGGAAGGCCAGCCCCAGCATTTT. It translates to CATSGTGEGQPQHF.

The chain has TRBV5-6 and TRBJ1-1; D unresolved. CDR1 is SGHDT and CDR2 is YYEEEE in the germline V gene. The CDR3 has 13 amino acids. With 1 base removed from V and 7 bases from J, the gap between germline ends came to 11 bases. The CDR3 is CASSLFEGGEAFF. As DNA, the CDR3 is TGTGCCAGCAGCTTGTTTGAGGGCGGTGAAGCTTTCTTT.

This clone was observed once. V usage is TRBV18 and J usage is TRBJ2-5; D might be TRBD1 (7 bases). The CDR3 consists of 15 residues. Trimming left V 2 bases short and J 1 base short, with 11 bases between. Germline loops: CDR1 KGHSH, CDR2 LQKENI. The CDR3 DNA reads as TGTGCCAGCTCACCAGGCGGGACAGCCCAAGAGACCCAGTACTTC. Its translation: CASSPGGTAQETQYF.

The CDR3 DNA follows: TGTGCCTCCCGGGGGGAGGCGGCGACATACGAGCAGTACTTC. This sequence encodes CASRGEAATYEQYF. The chain has TRBV11-2 and TRBJ2-7; 7 nucleotides align to TRBD2. Germline V CDR1 and CDR2: SGHAT, FQNNGV. After removal of 11 bases from V and 4 bases from J, the junction contained 14 bases not matched to a gene. CDR3 size: 14 residues.

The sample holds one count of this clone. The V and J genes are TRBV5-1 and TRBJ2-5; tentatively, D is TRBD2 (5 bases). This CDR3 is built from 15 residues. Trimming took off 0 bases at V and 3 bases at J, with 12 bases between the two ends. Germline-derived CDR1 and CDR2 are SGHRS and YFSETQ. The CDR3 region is CASSLDGGGEETQYF. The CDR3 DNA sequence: TGCGCCAGCAGCTTGGACGGCGGAGGAGAAGAGACCCAGTACTTC.

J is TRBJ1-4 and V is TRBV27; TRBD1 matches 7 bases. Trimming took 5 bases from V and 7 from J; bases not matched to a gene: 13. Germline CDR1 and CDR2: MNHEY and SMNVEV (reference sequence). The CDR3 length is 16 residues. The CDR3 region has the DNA TGTGCCAGCAGTCCCCTTCAGGGGGGCGCGGGTGAAAAACTGTTTTTT. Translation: CASSPLQGGAGEKLFF.

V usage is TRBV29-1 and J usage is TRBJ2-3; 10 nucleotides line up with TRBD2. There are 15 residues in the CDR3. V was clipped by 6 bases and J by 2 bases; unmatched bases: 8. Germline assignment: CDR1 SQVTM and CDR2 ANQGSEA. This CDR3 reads CSVPGLAASTDTQYF. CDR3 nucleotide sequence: TGCAGCGTGCCCGGACTAGCGGCCTCCACAGATACGCAGTATTTT.

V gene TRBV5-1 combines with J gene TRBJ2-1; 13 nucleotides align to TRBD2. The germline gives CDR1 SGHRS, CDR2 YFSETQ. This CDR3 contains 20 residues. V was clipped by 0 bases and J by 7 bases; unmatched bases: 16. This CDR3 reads CASSLERGIRTSGSPNEQFF. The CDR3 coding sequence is TGCGCCAGCAGCTTGGAGCGGGGGATAAGGACTAGCGGGAGTCCGAATGAGCAGTTCTTC.

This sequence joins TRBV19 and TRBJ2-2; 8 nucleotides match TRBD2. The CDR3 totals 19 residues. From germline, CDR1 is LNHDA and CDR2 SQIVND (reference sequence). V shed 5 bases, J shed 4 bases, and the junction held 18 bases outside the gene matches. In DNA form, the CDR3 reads TGTGCCAGTAGTCTTTCGTCTAGCGGGTGGGGAAGGGGCACCGGGGAGCTGTTTTTT. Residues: CASSLSSSGWGRGTGELFF.

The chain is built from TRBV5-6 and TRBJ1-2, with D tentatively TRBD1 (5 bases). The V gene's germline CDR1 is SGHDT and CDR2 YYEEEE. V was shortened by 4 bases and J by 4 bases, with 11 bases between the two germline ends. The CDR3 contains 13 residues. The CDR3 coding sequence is TGTGCCAGCAGCCGTAGGGACTCCTATGGCTACACCTTC. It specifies CASSRRDSYGYTF.

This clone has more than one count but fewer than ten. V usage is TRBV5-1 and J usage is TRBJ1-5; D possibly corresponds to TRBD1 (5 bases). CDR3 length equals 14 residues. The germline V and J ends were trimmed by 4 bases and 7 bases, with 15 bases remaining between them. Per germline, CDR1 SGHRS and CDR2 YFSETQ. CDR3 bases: TGCGCCAGCAGCCTCGGGTGGGGGGACCAGCCCCAGCATTTT. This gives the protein CASSLGWGDQPQHF. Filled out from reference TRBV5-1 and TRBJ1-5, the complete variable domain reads KAGVTQTPRYLIKTRGQQVTLSCSPISGHRSVSWYQQTPGQGLQFLFEYFSETQRNKGNFPGRFSGRQFSNSRSEMNVSTLELGDSALYLCASSLGWGDQPQHFGDGTRLSIL.

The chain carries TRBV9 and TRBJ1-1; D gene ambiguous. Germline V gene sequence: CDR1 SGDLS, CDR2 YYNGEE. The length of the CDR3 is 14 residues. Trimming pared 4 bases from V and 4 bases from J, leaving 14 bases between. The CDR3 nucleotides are TGTGCCAGCAGCCCAGGACCTGAGGGCACTGAAGCTTTCTTT. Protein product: CASSPGPEGTEAFF. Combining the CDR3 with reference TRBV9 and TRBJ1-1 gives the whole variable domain DSGVTQTPKHLITATGQRVTLRCSPRSGDLSVYWYQQSLDQGLQFLIQYYNGEERAKGNILERFSAQQFPDLHSELNLSSLELGDSALYFCASSPGPEGTEAFFGQGTRLTVV.